This TCR beta chain derives from a study of control samples from healthy donors and cancer patients. The CDR3 spans 17 residues. TCRdb's table, derived via immunoSEQ multiplex PCR, lists solely in-frame clones and lacks some. The sample holds 140,000 or so clones; about 93% are singletons and the top ten take 14%. This clonotype was sampled from a man between 60 and 70 years old with colorectal cancer. Sequences were obtained from PBMCs. The chain employs TRBV12-2 and TRBJ2-5; the tabulated D call, TRBD2, remains unverified against the DNA. TRBV12-2 represents a pseudogene. CDR3 protein: CASRNRTSGGREETQYF. The DNA for the CDR3 is TGTGCAAGTCGCAACCGGACTAGCGGGGGCCGGGAAGAGACCCAGTACTTC.